The T cell receptor (beta chain) described here comes from a study of blood T cell repertoires in COVID-19. This clone has a handful of counts. The protocol was immunoSEQ multiplex PCR, while the TCRdb copy is restricted to in-frame clones and leaves out a portion. Among 160,000 or so clones listed, about 84% were seen once. The CDR3 has 16 residues. V was shortened by 0 bases and J by 3 bases, with 13 bases between the two germline ends. The chain links TRBV23-1 to TRBJ2-3, with a weak D call TRBD1 (6 bases). TRBV23-1 is placed among ORFs of uncertain function. Sequenced: PBMCs or T cells enriched from blood (not recorded which). This TCR was sampled from a man aged 35 to 55 who had recovered from COVID-19. This chain's CDR3 is CASSQSKPTGTDTQYF. The CDR3 DNA follows: TGCGCCAGCAGTCAATCGAAACCTACAGGGACAGATACGCAGTATTTT.